One sample yielded the 19 T cell receptor beta chains listed below, sequenced in a study of PD-1 blockade in classical Hodgkin lymphoma (dated by TCRdb to about 2020). Libraries came from the immunoSEQ multiplex PCR assay. TCRdb took this table from immuneACCESS and kept in-frame rearrangements with V and J called. Such tables lack part of the clones; where checked against another copy, unresolved V genes explain under half of the gap, and the rest is unexplained. Present in this sample are 17,000 or so clones, roughly 87% of which were seen just once. The top ten hold 3.9% of the sample. The sample's time point, from its label and the paper: newly diagnosed, previously untreated cHL patient sample. The sample consisted of peripheral blood mononuclear cells (PBMCs). The receptor source for this set is a human donor with classical Hodgkin lymphoma.

The chain employs TRBV28 and TRBJ1-5, with D possibly matching TRBD1 (5 bases). Germline CDR1 MDHEN, CDR2 SYDVKM. The CDR3 runs to 16 residues. Between the trimmed V and J ends, which lost 3 bases and 4 bases, there was a span of 16 bases. Here the CDR3 reads CASSLSTGAGNQPQHF. DNA for the CDR3: TGTGCCAGCAGTTTGTCCACAGGCGCGGGAAATCAGCCCCAGCATTTT.

The CDR3 loop reads CASSLDHTYEQYF. The CDR3 bases are TGTGCCAGCAGCTTAGACCACACCTACGAGCAGTACTTC. The chain combines TRBV7-6 with TRBJ2-7; no clear D. Trimming removed 1 base from V and 2 bases from J, with 6 bases in between. This CDR3 is 13 amino acids long. Germline V gene sequence: CDR1 SGHVS, CDR2 FNYEAQ.

The chain carries TRBV19 and TRBJ2-4, with D perhaps given as TRBD1 or TRBD2 (5 bases each). Deletions cut 1 base from V and 8 bases from J, with 15 bases between. The CDR3 extends over 15 amino acids. Germline-derived CDR1 and CDR2 are LNHDA and SQIVND (reference sequence). This CDR3 reads CASSIGGRKQDIQYF. The CDR3, as DNA: TGTGCCAGTAGTATAGGGGGACGGAAACAGGACATTCAGTACTTC.

The V call is TRBV6-1, the J call TRBJ2-7, with 8 bases matching TRBD2. The CDR3 runs 16 residues. Germline trimming cut 3 bases from V and 0 bases from J; bases unmatched to any gene: 7. Germline values: CDR1 MNHNS, CDR2 SASEGT. The CDR3 loop reads CASSDTLADSSYEQYF. The CDR3, as DNA: TGTGCCAGCAGTGATACACTAGCGGATAGCTCCTACGAGCAGTACTTC.

The chain joins TRBV28 to TRBJ1-1; D gene unclear. V lost 6 bases, J lost 3 bases, and 17 bases lay in between. CDR1 MDHEN and CDR2 SYDVKM come from the germline V gene. The CDR3 has 15 amino acids. The CDR3 coding sequence is TGTGCCAGCAGCTTGCCGATTGGGAGGCACACTGAAGCTTTCTTT. This sequence encodes CASSLPIGRHTEAFF.

The chain couples TRBV9 to TRBJ2-1, with D tentatively TRBD2 (6 bases). Germline V gene sequence: CDR1 SGDLS, CDR2 YYNGEE. This CDR3 contains 14 residues. The germline V and J ends were trimmed by 0 bases and 5 bases, with 9 bases remaining between them. The CDR3 region is CASSVDGSNNEQFF. The DNA of the CDR3 is TGTGCCAGCAGCGTAGACGGGAGTAACAATGAGCAGTTCTTC. Full variable domain (missing parts from reference TRBV9 and TRBJ2-1): DSGVTQTPKHLITATGQRVTLRCSPRSGDLSVYWYQQSLDQGLQFLIQYYNGEERAKGNILERFSAQQFPDLHSELNLSSLELGDSALYFCASSVDGSNNEQFFGPGTRLTVL.

The chain is built from TRBV9 and TRBJ2-1; 10 bases are a match to TRBD2. V gave up 4 bases and J gave up 3 bases; unmatched junction bases: 4. This CDR3 has 15 residues. CDR1 SGDLS and CDR2 YYNGEE come from the germline V gene. The CDR3 loop is CASSNGLAVYNEQFF. CDR3 nucleotide sequence: TGTGCCAGCAGCAACGGACTAGCGGTCTACAATGAGCAGTTCTTC.

This clone has a single count. J is TRBJ2-7 and V is TRBV7-3, with TRBD2 matching over 8 bases. CDR3 length: 15 amino acids. Germline values: CDR1 SGHTA, CDR2 FQGTGA. Losses at the gene ends were 2 bases for V and 3 bases for J; bases not matched to a gene: 6. The CDR3 sequence is CASSLLAGGSYEQYF. Written as DNA, the CDR3 is TGTGCCAGCAGCTTATTGGCGGGAGGAAGCTACGAGCAGTACTTC.

The gene calls are TRBV28 and TRBJ2-7, with 7 bases aligning to TRBD2. This CDR3 has 15 residues. Germline CDR1 MDHEN, CDR2 SYDVKM. J was trimmed by 6 bases and V by 3 bases; bases with no gene match: 11. The DNA for the CDR3 is TGTGCCAGCAGTTTTCGCGGGGGAGGGACGGTCGAGCAGTACTTC. This encodes CASSFRGGGTVEQYF.

The chain combines TRBV2 with TRBJ2-3; TRBD2 matches at 7 bases. This CDR3 is built from 13 residues. The germline CDR1 and CDR2 sequences are SNHLY and FYNNEI. V lost 6 bases, J lost 2 bases, and 2 bases stayed unmatched. For the CDR3, the DNA is TGTGCCAGCAGACGGGAGGCCACAGATACGCAGTATTTT. Amino acid sequence: CASRREATDTQYF.

J is TRBJ1-4 and V is TRBV5-1; TRBD1 aligns across 9 bases. CDR3 size: 15 residues. The V segment lost 0 bases and the J segment 5 bases; nucleotides outside the gene matches: 2. Germline V gene lookup returns CDR1 SGHRS and CDR2 YFSETQ. In DNA, the CDR3 is TGCGCCAGCAGCTTGGCGACAGGGGGAAATGAAAAACTGTTTTTT. Amino acids: CASSLATGGNEKLFF.

V and J are TRBV9 and TRBJ1-2, with D possibly TRBD1 on 5 matching bases. The CDR3 covers 15 residues. The V gene's germline CDR1 is SGDLS and CDR2 YYNGEE. V gave up 0 bases and J gave up 3 bases, with 12 bases separating them. DNA of the CDR3: TGTGCCAGCAGCGTAGACTCAGGGAGGGACTATGGCTACACCTTC. It specifies CASSVDSGRDYGYTF.

This clone was picked up a small number of times. The J gene is TRBJ2-3, the V gene TRBV7-6; no clear D gene. V was cut by 4 bases and J by 4 bases, with 6 bases left in between. The CDR3 is 12 amino acids. Per the germline V gene, CDR1 is SGHVS and CDR2 is FNYEAQ. The CDR3 protein is CASSSLADTQYF. As DNA, the CDR3 is TGTGCCAGCAGCTCCCTAGCAGATACGCAGTATTTT.

This chain connects TRBV11-2 to TRBJ2-3; 7 nucleotides align to TRBD2. The CDR3 has 15 residues. From germline, CDR1 is SGHAT and CDR2 FQNNGV. The J segment lost 5 bases and the V segment lost 3 bases, leaving 8 bases of the junction unmatched. The CDR3 is CASSFRAGAIDTQYF. The CDR3 DNA is TGTGCCAGCAGCTTCAGGGCGGGAGCGATAGATACGCAGTATTTT.

Comment on this clone: One junction end disagrees with the germline gene, perhaps due to a read error. This sequence joins TRBV2 and TRBJ1-1; D is unclear. The CDR3 has 14 residues. The germline CDR1 and CDR2 sequences are SNHLY and FYNNEI. The DNA for the CDR3 is TGTGTCAGCAGCGCGACGGAGGTGAACACTGAAGCTTTCTTT. As protein: CVSSATEVNTEAFF.

V usage is TRBV5-1 and J usage is TRBJ2-7, with D unclear. This CDR3 comprises 15 residues. CDR1 SGHRS and CDR2 YFSETQ come from the germline V gene. V gave up 0 bases and J gave up 6 bases, with 16 bases separating them. CDR3 coding DNA: TGCGCCAGCAGCTTGGGTTCTCCAATAACCTCCGAGCAGTACTTC. This encodes CASSLGSPITSEQYF.

The chain joins TRBV30 to TRBJ2-2; D ambiguous. Trimming took off 3 bases at V and 6 bases at J, with 17 bases between the two ends. CDR3 length equals 15 residues. The germline V gene encodes CDR1 GTSNPN and CDR2 SVGIG (reference sequence). The CDR3 region is CAWRVDLGVSGELFF. Here the CDR3 DNA reads TGTGCCTGGAGAGTCGACTTAGGCGTGTCCGGGGAGCTGTTTTTT.

This clone appeared a few times. The V and J genes are TRBV2 and TRBJ2-7, with a tentative D call TRBD2 (5 bases). This CDR3 has 16 residues. Germline-derived CDR1 and CDR2 are SNHLY and FYNNEI. Trimming cost V 3 bases and J 6 bases, with 21 bases left between them. The CDR3 reads CASSESPGGSKGEQYF. CDR3 coding DNA: TGTGCCAGCAGTGAGTCGCCAGGAGGAAGTAAGGGCGAGCAGTACTTC.

The chain carries TRBV19 and TRBJ1-2; no firm D call. V lost 4 bases and J lost 7, with 19 bases in between. Germline V gene lookup returns CDR1 LNHDA and CDR2 SQIVND (reference sequence). This CDR3 region has 15 residues. The chain's CDR3 is CASSKGPDQPGGYTF. The DNA for the CDR3 is TGTGCCAGTAGTAAGGGCCCGGACCAACCTGGTGGCTACACCTTC.